Below are 17 T cell receptor beta chains sequenced from a single sample in a study of vaccination effects on CD4 cells after COVID-19. Antigen-specific CD4+ T cells were expanded (with viral peptide pools) by the ViraFEST assay ahead of sequencing. CD4+ T cell isolation took place after approximately 11 days of culture. People in the vaccine group had not been infected with SARS-CoV-2 before, and their nucleocapsid antibodies were negative. No antigens are known for them. TCRdb keeps only in-frame clones here, not all; method: immunoSEQ multiplex PCR. The sample yields tens of thousands of clones, approximately 79% seen once. The source material was CD4+ T cells from PBMCs cultured with HCoV-NL63 spike peptides, sampled before COVID-19 vaccination. These receptors came from a human donor who received a COVID-19 vaccine.

The V call is TRBV18, the J call TRBJ2-5, with 10 bases that match TRBD1. Trimming at V came to 6 bases and at J to 10 bases, leaving 8 bases not matched to a gene. The CDR3 is 13 residues long. CDR1 is KGHSH, CDR2 LQKENI, per germline. CDR3 sequence: CASSDGTGVVQYF. DNA of the CDR3: TGTGCCAGCTCGGATGGGACAGGGGTTGTCCAGTACTTC.

This clone was seen only once. CDR3 coding DNA: TGTGCCAGCAGTTTATCGGGAAGGGCCCAAGAGACCCAGTACTTC. It yields the protein CASSLSGRAQETQYF. The genes are TRBV25-1 and TRBJ2-5, with D perhaps TRBD2 (5 bases). The CDR3 has 15 amino acids. Germline values: CDR1 MGHDK, CDR2 SYGVNS. V was shortened by 5 bases and J by 1 base, with 14 bases between the two germline ends.

The chain carries TRBV5-5 and TRBJ2-3; D is ambiguous. Per the germline V gene, CDR1 is SGHKS and CDR2 is YYEKEE (reference sequence). V lost 0 bases and J lost 6, with 14 bases in between. This CDR3 has 15 residues. The CDR3 reads CASSLGGFSSDTQYF. The CDR3 bases are TGTGCCAGCAGCTTGGGGGGTTTTTCGTCGGATACGCAGTATTTT.

The gene calls are TRBV2 and TRBJ2-3, with D possibly matching TRBD1 (5 bases). From germline, CDR1 is SNHLY and CDR2 FYNNEI. The V and J ends lost 5 bases and 10 bases respectively, with 10 bases between them. The CDR3 is 11 residues long. The CDR3 DNA sequence: TGTGCCAGCAGTCAACAGGAGTCGCAGTATTTT. This gives the protein CASSQQESQYF.

The V and J genes are TRBV3-1 (or the pseudogene TRBV3-2) and TRBJ2-1; TRBD2 is a possible D gene (5 bases). Germline values: CDR1 LGHDT, CDR2 YNNKEL (reference sequence). V shed 3 bases and J shed 4 bases, with 7 bases lying between them. This CDR3 spans 13 amino acids. The CDR3 region has the DNA TGTGCCAGCAGCCAGGACTTGTACAATGAGCAGTTCTTC. Translation: CASSQDLYNEQFF.

The CDR3 DNA follows: TGTGCCTGGAGTCAGGGAGGCAGGGTGGAAACTGAAGCTTTCTTT. Translating gives CAWSQGGRVETEAFF. The chain has TRBV30 and TRBJ1-1; maybe TRBD1 (5 bases). The CDR3 is 15 amino acids. CDR1 is GTSNPN, CDR2 SVGIG, per germline (reference sequence). V was clipped by 2 bases and J by 5 bases, with 18 bases between them.

The chain uses TRBV29-1 and TRBJ2-5, with unresolved D. The germline V gene encodes CDR1 SQVTM and CDR2 ANQGSEA. Trimming stripped 7 bases from V and 5 bases from J, with 8 bases between. CDR3 length: 10 amino acids. DNA for the CDR3: TGCAGCGCTCGGACGGAGACCCAGTACTTC. Translated: CSARTETQYF.

The V and J genes are TRBV20-1 and TRBJ2-5, with D maybe TRBD2 (5 bases). Germline assignment: CDR1 DFQATT and CDR2 SNEGSKA (reference sequence). The germline V and J ends were trimmed by 3 bases and 3 bases, with 14 bases remaining between them. This CDR3 is built from 14 residues. The CDR3 protein is CSASQRVGKETQYF. The CDR3 bases are TGCAGTGCTAGTCAACGGGTCGGGAAAGAGACCCAGTACTTC.

This clone was observed a single time. The V and J genes are TRBV7-3 and TRBJ2-6; possibly TRBD1 for D (6 bases). CDR1 and CDR2 (germline): SGHTA, FQGTGA. The CDR3 contains 17 residues. V was cut by 4 bases and J by 3 bases, with 16 bases left in between. Here the CDR3 DNA reads TGTGCCAGCAGCTCCGCAGGCCAGGGGAATGGGGCCAACGTCCTGACTTTC. Its translation: CASSSAGQGNGANVLTF.

This chain uses TRBV6-5 with TRBJ1-1, with TRBD1 identical over 8 bases. The CDR3 is 15 amino acids. V lost 6 bases, J lost 3 bases, and 9 bases stayed unmatched. CDR1 MNHEY and CDR2 SVGAGI come from the germline V gene. Here the CDR3 DNA reads TGTGCCAGCAGGGCCCGACAGGGGTTGGACACTGAAGCTTTCTTT. Translated, it gives CASRARQGLDTEAFF.

This clone has more than one count but fewer than ten. This sequence joins TRBV10-3 and TRBJ1-4; 9 positions agree with TRBD1. The CDR3 spans 15 residues. Germline values: CDR1 ENHRY, CDR2 SYGVKD. Unmatched junction bases numbered 4, after V lost 3 bases and J lost 5 bases. The CDR3 loop reads CAISERQGGNEKLFF. DNA of the CDR3: TGTGCCATCAGTGAAAGACAGGGGGGAAATGAAAAACTGTTTTTT.

This chain connects TRBV27 to TRBJ2-7; the D gene is possibly TRBD1 (6 bases). Per germline, CDR1 MNHEY and CDR2 SMNVEV (reference sequence). Trimming stripped 4 bases from V and 3 bases from J, with 10 bases between. The CDR3 runs to 13 residues. CDR3 amino acids: CASSSGTRYEQYV. CDR3 bases: TGTGCCAGCAGTTCCGGGACACGCTACGAGCAGTACGTC.

This chain uses TRBV12-5 with TRBJ2-5; 7 bases are a match to TRBD2. The CDR3 sequence is 16 residues long. Trimming at V came to 5 bases and at J to 4 bases, leaving 13 bases not matched to a gene. CDR1 is LGHNT and CDR2 is FRNRAP in the germline V gene. The CDR3 sequence is CASGMTSPMARETQYF. CDR3 DNA sequence: TGTGCTAGTGGTATGACTAGCCCTATGGCCCGAGAGACCCAGTACTTC.

The chain carries TRBV10-3 and TRBJ1-2, with TRBD1 identical over 9 bases. The CDR3 runs to 13 residues. Germline V CDR1 and CDR2: ENHRY, SYGVKD. Losses at the gene ends were 3 bases for V and 6 bases for J; bases not matched to a gene: 2. For the CDR3, the DNA is TGTGCCATCAGTGATGGGACAGGGAATGGCTACACCTTC. This codes for CAISDGTGNGYTF.

The chain's CDR3 is CASSARQIAGLTDTQYF. The CDR3 DNA reads TGTGCCAGCAGTGCCCGACAAATAGCGGGGCTCACAGATACGCAGTATTTT. The chain couples TRBV6-1 to TRBJ2-3; 8 bases are a match to TRBD2. V was clipped by 4 bases and J by 2 bases; unmatched bases: 11. The length of the CDR3 is 17 residues. CDR1 is MNHNS and CDR2 is SASEGT in the germline V gene.

The chain employs TRBV10-1 and TRBJ1-2, with unresolved D. V was clipped by 4 bases and J by 1 base, with 10 bases between them. Germline assignment: CDR1 WNHNN and CDR2 SYGVQD (reference sequence). The CDR3 contains 14 residues. In DNA, the CDR3 is TGCGCCAGCAGTGGTCCAGGCGTTAACTATGGCTACACCTTC. Translating it yields CASSGPGVNYGYTF.

This chain uses TRBV5-1 with TRBJ2-2, with D possibly matching TRBD2 (6 bases). The CDR3 contains 14 residues. Germline CDR1 is SGHRS and CDR2 is YFSETQ. Between the trimmed V and J ends, which lost 6 bases and 4 bases, there was a span of 13 bases. CDR3 sequence reads: CASTHGGSTGELFF. Written as DNA, the CDR3 is TGCGCCAGCACCCACGGGGGAAGCACCGGGGAGCTGTTTTTT. Looking up the rest from reference TRBV5-1 and TRBJ2-2 gives the full variable domain: KAGVTQTPRYLIKTRGQQVTLSCSPISGHRSVSWYQQTPGQGLQFLFEYFSETQRNKGNFPGRFSGRQFSNSRSEMNVSTLELGDSALYLCASTHGGSTGELFFGEGSRLTVL.